This TCR beta chain comes out of a study of identical twins. This clonotype has a handful of counts. The antigen is undetermined. Overall study findings and caveats: Excess low generation probability was seen in twin-shared out-of-frame alpha sequences.

Deletions cut 1 base from V and 2 bases from J, with 9 bases between. Germline assignment: CDR1 SGHVS and CDR2 FNYEAQ. The CDR3 spans 14 residues. MiXCR, applied by TCRdb to the 5' RACE reads, yields one record per CDR3 protein. The sample records hundreds of thousands of distinct CDR3 sequences, less than 25% being singletons. This sample was also put to use in a study of T cells expressing NK-cell markers. That publication notes: Sorted CD3+CD56+NKG2C+, CD3+CD56+NKG2C- and CD3+CD56-NKG2C+ T cells supplied TCR beta repertoires.

This chain links TRBV7-6 with TRBJ2-7; D not certain. This sequence was found in a woman younger than 30 in good health. Sequences were obtained from PBMCs. CDR3 in DNA: TGTGCCAGCAGCTTAGATGTGGGTCCCTACGAGCAGTACTTC. Translation: CASSLDVGPYEQYF.